This TCR beta chain was retrieved from a study of blood T cell repertoires in COVID-19. Whole-study context: In each case, the material was cDNA or gDNA derived from T cells, B-cell-depleted T cells, or PBMCs.

Looked up from germline, CDR1 is LGHNA and CDR2 is YNFKEQ. There are 14 residues in the CDR3. With 5 bases removed from V and 3 bases from J, the gap between germline ends came to 13 bases. The authors' processing: Amplifying reference gene primers gave estimates of nucleated cell counts. Method: immunoSEQ multiplex PCR; TCRdb's copy keeps in-frame clones and lacks some. The V and J calls and clone size come from that table; D and trimming were worked out from the DNA. Among fewer than 150,000 clones listed, about four fifths were seen once. This clone was picked up one time. The origin of this receptor is a human donor in a cohort sampled during active COVID-19. Material for sequencing was peripheral blood. This sequence joins TRBV4-2 and TRBJ1-1; tentative D call: TRBD1 (6 bases). CDR3 sequence reads: CASSENRDDTEAFF. Written as DNA, the CDR3 is TGTGCCAGCAGCGAAAACAGGGATGACACTGAAGCTTTCTTT.